These 32 T cell receptor beta chains came from one sample sequenced in a study of blood T cell repertoires in COVID-19 (dated by TCRdb to 2019 to 2021). Receptor amplification or capture employed the immunoSEQ multiplex PCR assay. The immuneACCESS repertoire file appears here via TCRdb, limited to in-frame rearrangements. These files lack a portion of the clones; in checked studies, under half of the deficit traces to unresolved V genes, and the cause of the others is not known. The sample table shows 250,000 or so clones, and 80% to 90% are seen once. The ten top clones hold 4.7% of the sample. Sequenced sample: peripheral blood. The receptors originated from a woman aged 70 to 79 with acute or convalescent COVID-19.

This clone was recorded a few times. The sample contains more than one DNA sequence encoding this CDR3. The chain is built from TRBV5-1 and TRBJ1-1; 9 nucleotides match TRBD1. J lost 0 bases, V lost 0 bases, and 0 bases had no gene match. CDR1 SGHRS and CDR2 YFSETQ come from the germline V gene. The CDR3 runs to 15 residues. The DNA for the CDR3 is TGCGCCAGCAGCTTGGGGGACAGGGTGAACACTGAAGCTTTCTTT. It translates to CASSLGDRVNTEAFF.

The chain uses TRBV5-1 and TRBJ1-4; no reliable D call. V was shortened by 0 bases and J by 0 bases, with 12 bases between the two germline ends. The CDR3 has 17 amino acids. From germline, CDR1 is SGHRS and CDR2 YFSETQ. The CDR3 sequence: CASSLVPAEATNEKLFF. The CDR3 bases are TGCGCCAGCAGCTTGGTTCCAGCGGAGGCAACTAATGAAAAACTGTTTTTT.

The V gene is TRBV13, the J gene TRBJ2-7, with TRBD1 matching over 7 bases. The CDR3 totals 14 residues. Germline loops: CDR1 PRHDT, CDR2 FYEKMQ (reference sequence). J gave up 1 base and V 5 bases, and 5 bases lay outside the gene matches. CDR3 region: CASSPGQQSYEQYF. The CDR3 DNA reads TGTGCCAGCAGCCCGGGACAGCAATCCTACGAGCAGTACTTC.

The J gene is TRBJ2-3, the V gene TRBV5-1; tentative D call: TRBD2 (6 bases). CDR1 and CDR2 (germline): SGHRS, YFSETQ. The CDR3 is made up of 14 amino acids. V shed 3 bases and J shed 2 bases, with 10 bases lying between them. CDR3 sequence: CASSWGEITDTQYF. As DNA, the CDR3 is TGCGCCAGCAGCTGGGGGGAGATCACAGATACGCAGTATTTT.

The table lists this clone with a few counts. This chain connects TRBV7-9 to TRBJ1-1; D is ambiguous. Germline CDR1 SEHNR, CDR2 FQNEAQ (reference sequence). Trimming pared 5 bases from V and 1 base from J, leaving 8 bases between. CDR3 length: 13 amino acids. The CDR3 DNA sequence: TGTGCCAGCAGCAAAGACACGAACACTGAAGCTTTCTTT. It codes for CASSKDTNTEAFF.

Points on this clone: Germline and junction disagree at one end, which may indicate a read error. The chain is built from TRBV7-9 and TRBJ1-6; D is unclear. The CDR3 covers 15 residues. CDR1 is SEHNR and CDR2 is FQNEAQ in the germline V gene (reference sequence). CDR3 residues: CASSEMDYPGSSLHF. As DNA, the CDR3 is TGTGCCAGCAGCGAGATGGATTACCCGGGTTCATCCCTCCACTTT.

This chain joins TRBV19 and TRBJ1-2; 8 bases match TRBD1. The germline V gene has CDR1 LNHDA and CDR2 SQIVND (reference sequence). After removal of 4 bases from V and 7 bases from J, the junction contained 5 bases not matched to a gene. The CDR3 spans 13 residues. CDR3 in DNA: TGTGCCAGTAGTACCAGGACAGGGTTTGGCTACACCTTC. Protein sequence: CASSTRTGFGYTF.

The chain uses TRBV10-1 and TRBJ1-6; D perhaps matches TRBD1 (6 bases). The V end was cut by 4 bases, the J end by 7 bases, with 11 bases between. There are 14 residues in the CDR3. Germline lookup yields CDR1 WNHNN and CDR2 SYGVQD (reference sequence). The CDR3 nucleotides are TGCGCCAGCAGTGCCCAGGGGTCCAATTCACCCCTCCACTTT. Translated: CASSAQGSNSPLHF.

The chain carries TRBV3-1 (or the pseudogene TRBV3-2) and TRBJ1-2, with 10 bases aligning to TRBD1. This CDR3 has 16 residues. The V gene's germline CDR1 is LGHDT and CDR2 YNNKEL (reference sequence). Trimming removed 7 bases from V and 4 bases from J; junction bases left unmatched: 12. In DNA, the CDR3 is TGTGCCAGCACCCCACGGGACAGGGGCTTGGGCTATGGCTACACCTTC. It encodes CASTPRDRGLGYGYTF.

The rearrangement joins TRBV20-1 to TRBJ1-1; the D gene is possibly TRBD1 (5 bases). From germline, CDR1 is DFQATT and CDR2 SNEGSKA (reference sequence). The CDR3 is made up of 11 amino acids. The germline V and J ends were trimmed by 8 bases and 5 bases, with 12 bases remaining between them. CDR3 sequence reads: CSLYRNTEAFF. CDR3 nucleotide sequence: TGCAGTTTGTACAGGAATACTGAAGCTTTCTTT.

The gene calls are TRBV6-2 or TRBV6-3 and TRBJ1-2, with 8 nucleotides matching TRBD1. This CDR3 is 12 amino acids long. Germline V gene lookup returns CDR1 MNHEY and CDR2 SVGEGT. V lost 5 bases to trimming and J lost 6 bases; unmatched junction nucleotides: 2. CDR3: CASSRTGNGYTF. DNA for the CDR3: TGTGCCAGCAGTCGGACAGGGAATGGCTACACCTTC.

This sequence joins TRBV9 and TRBJ1-2, with TRBD1 identical over 9 bases. V was pared by 2 bases and J by 7 bases, with 9 bases of the junction left unmatched. Per the germline V gene, CDR1 is SGDLS and CDR2 is YYNGEE. The CDR3 is 15 amino acids. CDR3 nucleotides: TGTGCCAGCAGCGTTTCGGACAGGGGATATTTTGGCTACACCTTC. This gives the protein CASSVSDRGYFGYTF.

The V call is TRBV18, the J call TRBJ1-3, with TRBD1 matching over 7 bases. V trimming: 2 bases; J trimming: 2 bases; junction bases outside the gene matches: 6. The CDR3 is made up of 16 amino acids. CDR1 KGHSH and CDR2 LQKENI come from the germline V gene. CDR3 DNA sequence: TGTGCCAGCTCACCAAACCAACAGGGGACTGGAAACACCATATATTTT. This codes for CASSPNQQGTGNTIYF.

The chain joins TRBV6-5 to TRBJ1-2, with 7 bases aligning to TRBD1. With V trimmed by 6 bases and J by 8 bases, 9 bases remained unmatched. Per germline, CDR1 MNHEY and CDR2 SVGAGI. The CDR3 contains 13 residues. The CDR3 DNA sequence: TGTGCCAGCAGATTGGACAGGCTGAACGGCTACACCTTC. As protein: CASRLDRLNGYTF.

The chain carries TRBV5-6 and TRBJ2-7; a possible D gene is TRBD1 (5 bases). Trimming pared 2 bases from V and 8 bases from J, leaving 11 bases between. There are 12 residues in the CDR3. The V gene's germline CDR1 is SGHDT and CDR2 YYEEEE. CDR3 sequence: CASSLAQGKQYF. CDR3 bases: TGTGCCAGCAGCTTAGCCCAGGGAAAGCAGTACTTC.

The chain employs TRBV18 and TRBJ2-1; 7 bases fit TRBD2. Trimming at V came to 3 bases and at J to 2 bases, leaving 1 base not matched to a gene. The germline gives CDR1 KGHSH, CDR2 LQKENI. The CDR3 length is 14 residues. CDR3 nucleotide sequence: TGTGCCAGCTCACCGGGAGGGCCCTACAATGAGCAGTTCTTC. Translation gives CASSPGGPYNEQFF.

This clone appeared a single time. V gene TRBV5-6 combines with J gene TRBJ1-1; 11 bases align to TRBD1. The junction had 3 bases not matched to a gene; V was cut back by 3 bases and J by 2 bases. CDR3 length: 15 amino acids. Germline CDR1 SGHDT, CDR2 YYEEEE. The CDR3 loop is CASSWDRGANTEAFF. The CDR3 DNA follows: TGTGCCAGCAGCTGGGACAGGGGGGCAAACACTGAAGCTTTCTTT.

V and J are TRBV10-1 and TRBJ2-3; 7 bases map to TRBD2. The V and J ends lost 2 bases and 2 bases, in that order; junction bases with no gene match: 4. The CDR3 consists of 15 residues. CDR1 and CDR2 (germline): WNHNN, SYGVQD (reference sequence). CDR3 bases: TGCGCCAGCAGTGAGGCTAGCGGTCCCACAGATACGCAGTATTTT. It translates to CASSEASGPTDTQYF.

The chain joins TRBV7-2 to TRBJ2-5; weak D call: TRBD1 (5 bases). The germline gives CDR1 SGHTA, CDR2 FQGNSA. Trimming shortened V by 5 bases and J by 2 bases, and 15 bases separated the two germline ends. The CDR3 is made up of 15 amino acids. The CDR3 coding sequence is TGTGCCAGCAGCCCACGACGGACACCTCAAGAGACCCAGTACTTC. Its protein product is CASSPRRTPQETQYF.

This clone was seen a few times. One junction end disagrees with the germline gene, perhaps due to a read error. The chain employs TRBV5-6 and TRBJ1-2; D may be TRBD1 (5 bases). The CDR3 consists of 11 residues. Germline-derived CDR1 and CDR2 are SGHDT and YYEEEE. The CDR3 DNA reads TGTGCCAGCAGCTTGGGCGGGGGGATCGCCTTC. This sequence encodes CASSLGGGIAF.

CDR3 in amino acids: CASSAPGDRPGANVLTF. Here the CDR3 DNA reads TGTGCCAGCAGCGCCCCAGGGGATCGGCCTGGGGCCAACGTCCTGACTTTC. This chain connects TRBV9 to TRBJ2-6; the D gene is possibly TRBD1 (6 bases). The CDR3 runs to 17 residues. Germline CDR1 SGDLS, CDR2 YYNGEE. V was cut by 3 bases and J by 2 bases, with 15 bases left in between.

The rearrangement links TRBV27 to TRBJ1-1; D is undetermined. From germline, CDR1 is MNHEY and CDR2 SMNVEV (reference sequence). The CDR3 has 13 residues. Trimming took 5 bases from V and 0 from J, leaving 7 bases between them. The CDR3 nucleotides are TGTGCCAGCAGTACGAACATGAACACTGAAGCTTTCTTT. Protein product: CASSTNMNTEAFF.

This rearrangement joins TRBV21-1 to TRBJ1-5; the tabulated D call, TRBD1, remains unverified against the DNA. TRBV21-1 corresponds to a pseudogene. CDR3 length: 15 amino acids. CDR3 sequence (DNA): TGTGCCAGCACACCGGGACAGGTTCGCAATCAGCCCCAGCATTTT. It specifies CASTPGQVRNQPQHF.

CDR3: CASTAGGVDEQYF. DNA for the CDR3: TGTGCCAGTACCGCGGGGGGGGTCGACGAGCAGTACTTC. This chain joins TRBV19 and TRBJ2-7; TRBD2 agrees at 9 bases. The V and J ends lost 7 bases and 5 bases, in that order; junction bases with no gene match: 6. The CDR3 is 13 residues long. CDR1 is LNHDA, CDR2 SQIVND, per germline (reference sequence).

This clone was seen ten or more times. This rearrangement joins TRBV5-8 to TRBJ1-5, with D possibly being TRBD1 (5 bases). The V gene's germline CDR1 is SGHTS and CDR2 YDEGEE. The CDR3 runs 15 residues. The V end lost 2 bases, the J end lost 0 bases, and 9 bases lay between the germline ends. CDR3 coding DNA: TGTGCCAGCAGCTTCCAGGGTTATAGCAATCAGCCCCAGCATTTT. Its translation: CASSFQGYSNQPQHF.

V and J are TRBV6-5 and TRBJ1-2, with no clear D. Per the germline V gene, CDR1 is MNHEY and CDR2 is SVGAGI. V was clipped by 0 bases and J by 5 bases, with 7 bases between them. This CDR3 region has 13 residues. As DNA, the CDR3 is TGTGCCAGCAGTTACTCTGATCAGTATGGCTACACCTTC. Protein: CASSYSDQYGYTF.

This chain uses TRBV19 with TRBJ1-1, with unresolved D. V was cut by 7 bases and J by 0 bases, with 9 bases left in between. The CDR3 runs 13 residues. Germline CDR1 LNHDA, CDR2 SQIVND (reference sequence). The CDR3 loop is CASKLHLNTEAFF. For the CDR3, the DNA is TGTGCCAGTAAGCTCCACTTGAACACTGAAGCTTTCTTT.

The chain combines TRBV19 with TRBJ1-2; D gene uncertain. V lost 3 bases and J lost 8, with 16 bases in between. Per the germline V gene, CDR1 is LNHDA and CDR2 is SQIVND (reference sequence). This CDR3 contains 14 residues. As DNA, the CDR3 is TGTGCCAGTAGTATGGACTGGGGAGTTCGCGGCTACACCTTC. Its translation is CASSMDWGVRGYTF.

J is TRBJ1-3 and V is TRBV7-8; D might be TRBD1 (6 bases). The CDR3 is made up of 15 amino acids. The germline V gene has CDR1 SGHVS and CDR2 FQNEAQ. Deletions cut 2 bases from V and 0 bases from J, with 8 bases between. The CDR3 region has the DNA TGTGCCAGCAGCTTACGGACAGACTCTGGAAACACCATATATTTT. The encoded protein is CASSLRTDSGNTIYF.

This chain joins TRBV13 and TRBJ1-2, with 8 bases aligning to TRBD1. With V trimmed by 3 bases and J by 5 bases, 8 bases remained unmatched. The CDR3 is 15 amino acids. The germline CDR1 and CDR2 sequences are PRHDT and FYEKMQ (reference sequence). The CDR3 DNA reads TGTGCCAGCAGCTTGTTTCGAGGACAGGGATATGGCTACACCTTC. Protein: CASSLFRGQGYGYTF.

This chain connects TRBV18 to TRBJ1-2; TRBD1 aligns across 9 bases. Trimming removed 3 bases from V and 7 bases from J; junction bases left unmatched: 9. CDR3 length: 15 residues. Germline V gives CDR1 KGHSH, CDR2 LQKENI. The CDR3 nucleotides are TGTGCCAGCTCACCCGCCCGGGACAGGGTTCTTGGCTACACCTTC. Translation: CASSPARDRVLGYTF.

A few counts support this clone. The chain employs TRBV15 and TRBJ1-2, with D unclear. The CDR3 has 14 residues. Trimming shortened V by 0 bases and J by 8 bases, and 13 bases separated the two germline ends. Germline-derived CDR1 and CDR2 are LNHNV and YYDKDF (reference sequence). The CDR3 loop reads CATSRDRGVWGYTF. In nucleotides, the CDR3 is TGTGCCACCAGCAGAGATCGCGGGGTTTGGGGCTACACCTTC.